The rows below give T cell receptor beta chains drawn from one sample of a study of identical twins. TCRdb reanalysed the 5' RACE reads using MiXCR and keeps one entry per CDR3 protein. Among 400,000 to 500,000 distinct CDR3 sequences listed, around 18% were seen once. The sample comprised naive T cells sorted from blood. All receptors come from a man aged 50 to 59 in good health. Both conserved end residues are trimmed from each CDR3. Fields, in order: V gene, J gene, clone size, CDR3 protein. Clone size is stated in some rows and not others, as once, few, many or a class when expanded.

TRBV4-3	TRBJ1-2	once	ASSQEFGNSYGYT
TRBV7-9	TRBJ2-7	many	ASTSGQGYLY
TRBV7-2	TRBJ2-7	-	ASSSTRDTTYEQY
TRBV6-5	TRBJ1-1	-	ASSYQGGMTEAF
TRBV7-9	TRBJ1-3	many	ASSRRGASGNTIY
TRBV28	TRBJ1-5	-	ASRRQGGLSSNQPQH
TRBV7-3	TRBJ1-1	many	ASSSMTGRDTEAF
TRBV12-3/TRBV12-4	TRBJ2-7	few	ASSTTGGVYEQY
TRBV30	TRBJ2-7	-	AWSVRAEQY
TRBV24-1	TRBJ2-1	few	ATSEAPGLAGGPKRNEQF
TRBV7-2	TRBJ1-6	few	ASSLLGNSPLH